The 20 T cell receptor beta chains given below trace back to one sample, sequenced in a study of tissue T cells after allogeneic stem cell transplantation. Assay: immunoSEQ multiplex PCR; the TCRdb copy retains only in-frame clones and omits some. The sample gives roughly 8,000 clones, roughly a third of which show up once; just under 6.5% is in the top ten. Time point given: mouse harvest day 14 after allogeneic transplant. Tail vein injection delivered 10^7 T-cell-depleted bone marrow cells and 10^6 splenic CD5+ T cells. Sequenced sample: skin. These receptors all come from a female BALB/c mouse given C57BL/6 T cells with graft-versus-host disease after an allogeneic hematopoietic cell transplant.

In the case of this clone: The listed genes are named as in mouse. The read falls 1 residue short of the CDR3 end, and the missing part is taken from the germline J gene. This chain connects TRBV23 to TRBJ2-4. Germline CDR1 reads KGHTA; CDR2 reads FQNQQP. The CDR3 is 12 amino acids. This CDR3 is CSSSQGRNTLYF. The covered CDR3 bases are TGCTCCAGCAGTCAGGGGAGGAACACCTTGTAC.

This clone was found a few times. Any gene name here is a mouse gene name. The read terminates 1 residue before the CDR3 end, so the remaining end is supplied by the germline J gene. The chain employs TRBV23 and TRBJ1-1; the DNA was not used to check the table's D call, TRBD1. The CDR3 is made up of 16 amino acids. Germline assignment: CDR1 KGHTA and CDR2 FQNQQP. The CDR3 region is CSSSQSKGRVATEVFF. The CDR3 bases that were read are TGCTCCAGCAGTCAATCGAAGGGCAGGGTGGCCACAGAAGTCTTC.

This clone came up a few times. These gene names are mouse names. From the germline J gene comes the end of the CDR3, since the read stops 1 residue before it. This rearrangement joins TRBV26 to TRBJ2-7; 10 positions match TRBD2. This CDR3 spans 14 amino acids. Germline V gene sequence: CDR1 KGHPV, CDR2 FQNQEV (reference sequence). Trimming took 4 bases from V and 2 from J; bases not matched to a gene: 2. The CDR3 DNA, read in part, is TGTGCCAGCAGTCCCGGGACTGGGGCCTATGAACAGTAC. The encoded protein is CASSPGTGAYEQY. The CDR3 reads in full as CASSPGTGAYEQYF.

This clone appeared a few times. Gene names are mouse gene names. The CDR3 extends 1 residue past the end of the read, so its final part is completed from the germline J gene. The V call is TRBV5, the J call TRBJ1-3; TRBD1 is a possible D gene (5 bases). Trimming shortened V by 1 base and J by 2 bases, and 9 bases separated the two germline ends. Per germline, CDR1 LGHNA and CDR2 YNLKQL (reference sequence). This CDR3 has 15 amino acids. The CDR3 is CASSQVVGAGNTLYF. Incomplete CDR3 DNA: TGTGCCAGCAGCCAAGTGGTAGGGGCTGGAAATACGCTCTAT.

Worth noting for this clone: Here the gene names and germline are mouse. The sequence runs out 1 residue before the end of the CDR3; the remainder is reconstructed from the germline J gene. The chain links TRBV26 to TRBJ2-4; 8 positions match TRBD2. Germline assignment: CDR1 KGHPV and CDR2 FQNQEV (reference sequence). V shed 8 bases and J 3 bases; nucleotides not matched to a gene: 10. The CDR3 is 15 amino acids. The CDR3 spells CASRPGWGGQNTLYF. The sequenced part of the CDR3 DNA is TGTGCCAGCCGGCCGGGGTGGGGGGGGCAAAACACCTTGTAC.

By sample fraction, this clone is medium-sized. Gene names are the mouse ones. The CDR3 end is not reached by the read, which stops 1 residue before it; the germline J gene fills it in. The chain employs TRBV3 and TRBJ2-7; TRBD2 agrees at 9 bases. J lost 5 bases, V lost 4 bases, and 9 bases had no gene match. The V gene's germline CDR1 is SNHLY and CDR2 FYNGKV (reference sequence). This CDR3 contains 15 residues. The CDR3 DNA, read in part, is TGTGCCAGCAGCTCCCTCTGGGGGGGTGGGAATGAACAGTAC. This codes for CASSSLWGGGNEQY. The entire CDR3 protein reads CASSSLWGGGNEQYF.

This clone is medium-sized by share. Mouse gene names and germline throughout. The CDR3 end falls 1 residue outside the read, so it is completed with the germline J gene. The chain recombines TRBV23 with TRBJ2-3; TRBD2 is taken as the D call from the table, unchecked against the DNA. CDR1 and CDR2 (germline): KGHTA, FQNQQP. This CDR3 region has 14 residues. CDR3 DNA (partial): TGCTCCAGCACCCACTGGGGGGGCGAAGAAACGCTGTAT. It codes for CSSTHWGGEETLY. The complete CDR3 sequence is CSSTHWGGEETLYF. Full variable domain (outside the CDR3, taken from reference TRBV23 and TRBJ2-3): DAAVTQKPRYLIKMKGQEAEMKCIPEKGHTAVFWYQQKQSKELKFLIYFQNQQPLDQIDMVKERFSAVCPSSSLCSLGIRTCEAEDSALYLCSSTHWGGEETLYFGSGTRLTVL.

Turning to this clone: Germline and genes here are mouse. The CDR3 extends 1 residue past the end of the read, so its final part is completed from the germline J gene. This sequence joins TRBV24 and TRBJ2-7; 10 bases are a match to TRBD2. V lost 1 base and J lost 4; bases outside the gene matches: 4. The CDR3 sequence is 15 residues long. The germline gives CDR1 KGHTA, CDR2 FRNEEI. The covered CDR3 bases are TGTGCCAGCAGTCTGTCTCCACTGGGGGGGTATGAACAGTAC. Amino acids: CASSLSPLGGYEQY. In full, the CDR3 is CASSLSPLGGYEQYF.

In the case of this clone: The gene names given are mouse names. The read falls 1 residue short of the CDR3 end, and the missing part is taken from the germline J gene. The V gene is TRBV13-2, the J gene TRBJ2-4; 10 bases agree with TRBD2. The germline V gene encodes CDR1 NNHNN and CDR2 SYGAGS (reference sequence). With 7 bases clipped from V and 0 bases from J, the junction kept 8 bases outside the gene matches. The CDR3 covers 16 residues. CDR3 DNA, as far as it was read: TGTGCCAGCCTCCCGGGACTGGGGCCTAGTCAAAACACCTTGTAC. It encodes CASLPGLGPSQNTLY. The full CDR3 is CASLPGLGPSQNTLYF.

As regards this clone: Gene labels here are mouse ones. The sequenced fragment ends 1 residue before the CDR3 boundary, so the rest is inferred from the germline J gene. The chain carries TRBV2 and TRBJ1-5; D perhaps matches TRBD1 (6 bases). This CDR3 is 15 amino acids long. The germline gives CDR1 LGHNA, CDR2 YSYQKL. V was pared by 1 base and J by 3 bases, with 10 bases between. This chain's CDR3 is CASSQGQAGNQAPLF. CDR3 bases read: TGTGCCAGCAGCCAAGGACAGGCCGGCAACCAGGCTCCGCTT.

Comment on this clone: Gene names are the mouse ones. Read coverage stops 1 residue before the CDR3 terminus; the germline J gene supplies the remainder. This sample also contains other DNA sequences that code for the same CDR3. V and J are TRBV31 and TRBJ2-3, with D perhaps matching TRBD2 (6 bases). CDR1 is GKSSPN and CDR2 is SITVG in the germline V gene. The CDR3 runs to 14 residues. Trimming pared 0 bases from V and 0 bases from J, leaving 7 bases between. The CDR3 sequence: CAWSLGGSAETLYF. The sequenced part of the CDR3 DNA is TGTGCCTGGAGTCTTGGGGGTAGTGCAGAAACGCTGTAT.

Details on this clone: Any gene name here is a mouse gene name. The CDR3 end falls 1 residue outside the read, so it is completed with the germline J gene. V usage is TRBV26 and J usage is TRBJ1-3, with 7 bases matching TRBD1. The V and J ends lost 3 bases and 3 bases, in that order; junction bases with no gene match: 5. Germline V gene lookup returns CDR1 KGHPV and CDR2 FQNQEV (reference sequence). CDR3 length: 15 amino acids. Partial CDR3 DNA: TGTGCCAGCAGTCTTACAGGGGCGATTGGAAATACGCTCTAT. As protein: CASSLTGAIGNTLY. The full CDR3 is CASSLTGAIGNTLYF.

In the case of this clone: The genes and germline here are from mouse. The read comes to an end 1 residue before the CDR3 does, leaving the germline J gene to fill in the end. The chain uses TRBV3 and TRBJ2-7; D perhaps matches TRBD2 (5 bases). The CDR3 consists of 14 residues. Germline values: CDR1 SNHLY, CDR2 FYNGKV (reference sequence). V lost 0 bases to trimming and J lost 0 bases, with 6 bases between them. The sequenced CDR3 bases are TGTGCCAGCAGCTTAGCTGGGGTCTCCTATGAACAGTAC. Protein: CASSLAGVSYEQY. The full CDR3 sequence reads CASSLAGVSYEQYF.

This clone was observed a few times. The genes and germline here are from mouse. The missing CDR3 end, 1 residue past where the read stops, is filled in from the germline J gene. V and J are TRBV23 and TRBJ1-1; the table's D call of TRBD1 was not tested on the DNA. The CDR3 loop spans 15 amino acids. Germline V gene data show CDR1 as KGHTA and CDR2 as FQNQQP. CDR3 loop: CSSRTGGRGNTEVFF. The CDR3 DNA, read in part, is TGCTCCAGCCGGACAGGGGGCCGGGGAAACACAGAAGTCTTC. The full variable domain, completed using reference TRBV23 and TRBJ1-1, is DAAVTQKPRYLIKMKGQEAEMKCIPEKGHTAVFWYQQKQSKELKFLIYFQNQQPLDQIDMVKERFSAVCPSSSLCSLGIRTCEAEDSALYLCSSRTGGRGNTEVFFGKGTRLTVV.

Concerning this clone: Genes and germline are mouse. The sequenced fragment ends 1 residue before the CDR3 boundary, so the rest is inferred from the germline J gene. The chain combines TRBV15 with TRBJ2-3; D not certain. Between the trimmed V and J ends, which lost 5 bases and 0 bases, there was a span of 0 bases. Germline CDR1 and CDR2: SGHND and FRSKSL. The CDR3 contains 11 residues. This chain's CDR3 is CASSSAETLYF. Partial CDR3 DNA: TGTGCCAGCAGTAGTGCAGAAACGCTGTAT.

Note on this clone: The genes are named according to mouse. The CDR3 extends 1 residue past the end of the read, so its final part is completed from the germline J gene. The rearrangement joins TRBV26 to TRBJ1-1; D unclear. Trimming shortened V by 4 bases and J by 0 bases, and 6 bases separated the two germline ends. This CDR3 comprises 13 residues. The V gene's germline CDR1 is KGHPV and CDR2 FQNQEV (reference sequence). The CDR3 reads CASSRQANTEVFF. The sequenced part of the CDR3 DNA is TGTGCCAGCAGTCGTCAAGCAAACACAGAAGTCTTC.

In its sample, this clone is medium-sized. The germline and genes are mouse ones. The read gets to within 1 residue of the CDR3 end, and the germline J gene fills in the rest. J is TRBJ1-5 and V is TRBV15; a weak D match, TRBD1 (6 bases). The length of the CDR3 is 14 residues. The germline V gene has CDR1 SGHND and CDR2 FRSKSL. The ends were cut back, 5 bases at V and 6 bases at J, with 14 bases in the middle. The CDR3 loop reads CASSPLRDTQAPLF. Incomplete CDR3 DNA: TGTGCCAGCAGTCCTCTCCGGGACACCCAGGCTCCGCTT.

Details on this clone: Gene labels here are mouse ones. The read halts 1 residue ahead of the CDR3 end, with the missing end drawn from the germline J gene. V is TRBV3 and J is TRBJ2-3; 7 bases align to TRBD1. Germline V gene lookup returns CDR1 SNHLY and CDR2 FYNGKV (reference sequence). The CDR3 runs 15 residues. With 3 bases clipped from V and 2 bases from J, the junction kept 5 bases outside the gene matches. CDR3 DNA (partial): TGTGCCAGCAGCTTGGGGCAGGGGGTTGCAGAAACGCTGTAT. This encodes CASSLGQGVAETLY. The whole CDR3 is CASSLGQGVAETLYF. Filled out from reference TRBV3 and TRBJ2-3, the complete variable domain reads GPKVLQIPSHQIIDMGQMVTLNCDPVSNHLYFYWYKQILGQQMEFLVNFYNGKVMEKSKLFKDQFSVERPDGSYFTLKIQPTALEDSAVYFCASSLGQGVAETLYFGSGTRLTVL.

Comment on this clone: The genes are named according to mouse. The CDR3 end is not reached by the read, which stops 1 residue before it; the germline J gene fills it in. The rearrangement uses TRBV26 and TRBJ2-5; D unresolved. The germline gives CDR1 KGHPV, CDR2 FQNQEV (reference sequence). Trimming left V 3 bases short and J 3 bases short, with 4 bases between. The length of the CDR3 is 12 residues. The DNA read from the CDR3 is TGTGCCAGCAGTCTCCATCAAGACACCCAGTAC. It is translated as CASSLHQDTQY. From start to end, the CDR3 is CASSLHQDTQYF.

As for this clone: The genes and germline here are from mouse. The sequenced fragment ends 1 residue before the CDR3 boundary, so the rest is inferred from the germline J gene. This chain joins TRBV26 and TRBJ2-3; 7 bases are shared with TRBD1. The CDR3 runs 14 residues. CDR1 and CDR2 from the germline V gene are KGHPV and FQNQEV (reference sequence). V was clipped by 2 bases and J by 1 base; unmatched bases: 0. Here the CDR3 reads CASSLGQGAETLYF. The CDR3 DNA, read in part, is TGTGCCAGCAGTCTGGGACAGGGTGCAGAAACGCTGTAT.